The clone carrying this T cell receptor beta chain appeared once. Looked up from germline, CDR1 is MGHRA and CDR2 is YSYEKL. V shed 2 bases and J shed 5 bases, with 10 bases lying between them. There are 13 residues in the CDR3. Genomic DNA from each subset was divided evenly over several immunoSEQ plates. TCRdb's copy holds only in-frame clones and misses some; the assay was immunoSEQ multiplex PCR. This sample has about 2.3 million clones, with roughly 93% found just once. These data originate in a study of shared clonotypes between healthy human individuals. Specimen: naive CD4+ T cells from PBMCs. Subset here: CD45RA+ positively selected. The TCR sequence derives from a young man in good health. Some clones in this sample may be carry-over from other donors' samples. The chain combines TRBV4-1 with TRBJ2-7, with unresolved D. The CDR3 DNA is TGCGCCAGCAGCCAACCCCTAGGACACGAGCAGTACTTC. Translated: CASSQPLGHEQYF.